This entry features one T cell receptor beta chain sequence. These data belong to a study of cytomegalovirus exposure and HLA in healthy donors. Amplification used 60 Vbeta primers and 13 Jbeta primers. Clones were read by immunoSEQ multiplex PCR, and TCRdb kept only the in-frame ones, dropping some. The profile shows just over 200,000 clones, 70% of them singletons. Germline CDR1 is SNHLY and CDR2 is FYNNEI. The CDR3 is 14 residues long. Trimming took 7 bases from V and 12 from J; bases not matched to a gene: 15. The sequence derives from a middle-aged man in good health and CMV-seropositive. The chain recombines TRBV2 with TRBJ2-1; 7 positions agree with TRBD2. Source material: PBMCs. CDR3 coding DNA: TGTGCCAGCACCCTATCACGCGGAAGGGAGGGGCAGTTCTTC. This codes for CASTLSRGREGQFF.